These 7 T cell receptor beta chains were sequenced from one sample in a study of OX40 agonist ivuxolimab in advanced cancers. Produced via immunoSEQ multiplex PCR; TCRdb's table is partial and in-frame only. This table holds 30,000 to 40,000 clones, roughly 87% found once. Source: CD4+ or CD8+ T cells sorted from blood, taken in a trial of the OX40 agonist ivuxolimab. These TCRs come from an adult with an advanced solid tumor such as melanoma, head and neck, liver or kidney cancer.

This sequence joins TRBV19 and TRBJ1-5; no clear D gene. The CDR3 contains 14 residues. V shed 1 base and J shed 6 bases, with 10 bases lying between them. Germline lookup yields CDR1 LNHDA and CDR2 SQIVND (reference sequence). The CDR3 coding sequence is TGTGCCAGTAGTATAGTTGGCAAAGGTCAGCCCCAGCATTTT. It yields the protein CASSIVGKGQPQHF.

The chain uses TRBV19 and TRBJ2-1; TRBD1 might be the D (5 bases). Trimming stripped 6 bases from V and 2 bases from J, with 8 bases between. The CDR3 contains 13 residues. Germline values: CDR1 LNHDA, CDR2 SQIVND (reference sequence). The CDR3 DNA follows: TGTGCCAGTAGACCGACAGCCTACAATGAGCAGTTCTTC. It yields the protein CASRPTAYNEQFF.

This rearrangement joins TRBV6-5 to TRBJ1-2; 9 bases are a match to TRBD1. In germline, CDR1 is MNHEY, CDR2 SVGAGI. The V segment lost 0 bases and the J segment 6 bases; nucleotides outside the gene matches: 2. The CDR3 has 14 residues. The CDR3: CASSYSQGANGYTF. CDR3 sequence (DNA): TGTGCCAGCAGTTACTCACAGGGGGCAAATGGCTACACCTTC.

The genes are TRBV11-2 and TRBJ2-3; D call uncertain. Per germline, CDR1 SGHAT and CDR2 FQNNGV. Trimming left V 3 bases short and J 0 bases short, with 13 bases between. This CDR3 region has 16 residues. The CDR3 coding sequence is TGTGCCAGCAGCTTTCCACTTACAACTAGCACAGATACGCAGTATTTT. Amino acid sequence: CASSFPLTTSTDTQYF.

The genes are TRBV2 and TRBJ2-7, with 8 bases identical to TRBD1. The length of the CDR3 is 15 residues. Per germline, CDR1 SNHLY and CDR2 FYNNEI. Trimming at V came to 3 bases and at J to 0 bases, leaving 4 bases not matched to a gene. Here the CDR3 reads CASSDPGQASYEQYF. The CDR3 nucleotides are TGTGCCAGCAGTGACCCGGGACAGGCCTCCTACGAGCAGTACTTC.

The chain uses TRBV11-2 and TRBJ2-7, with 9 positions matching TRBD1. CDR3 length: 15 amino acids. The V segment lost 5 bases and the J segment 5 bases; nucleotides outside the gene matches: 10. Germline-derived CDR1 and CDR2 are SGHAT and FQNNGV. DNA of the CDR3: TGTGCCAGCAGCCCAGTGGGGACAGGGTACGACGAGCAGTACTTC. It encodes CASSPVGTGYDEQYF.

The CDR3 reads CASKTGYQPQHF. The CDR3 bases are TGTGCCAGTAAGACAGGGTATCAGCCCCAGCATTTT. The chain joins TRBV19 to TRBJ1-5; 7 nucleotides match TRBD1. V trimming: 7 bases; J trimming: 5 bases; junction bases outside the gene matches: 2. Germline V gives CDR1 LNHDA, CDR2 SQIVND (reference sequence). The CDR3 runs to 12 residues.